These T cell receptor beta chains were read from a single sample in a study of OX40 agonist ivuxolimab in advanced cancers. Repertoires were generated with immunoSEQ multiplex PCR, while TCRdb's copy carries only in-frame clones and drops some. The sample has 40,000 to 55,000 clones, approximately 80% seen once. The sequenced sample was CD4+ or CD8+ T cells sorted from blood, obtained in a trial of the OX40 agonist ivuxolimab. The receptor set was obtained from an adult with an advanced solid tumor such as melanoma, head and neck, liver or kidney cancer. CDR3s include the opening cysteine and the closing phenylalanine or tryptophan. A D gene is named only where the DNA matches it firmly. Clone size is shown for a subset of rows, as once, few, many or a class of expanded clone.

>TRBJ1-2|NA|TRBV9|NA
CASSDNTASYGYTF
TGTGCCAGCAGCGACAACACGGCCTCCTATGGCTACACCTTC
>TRBJ2-1|TRBD2|TRBV19|NA
CASTPTSGSSYNEQFF
TGTGCCAGTACTCCTACTAGCGGGAGCTCCTACAATGAGCAGTTCTTC
>TRBJ1-6|NA|TRBV6-5|NA
CASSPDGGYSPLHF
TGTGCCAGCTCTCCAGATGGGGGGTATTCACCCCTCCACTTT
>TRBJ2-3|NA|TRBV2|few
CASSVSTSTDTQYF
TGTGCCAGCAGTGTTAGCACTAGCACAGATACGCAGTATTTT
>TRBJ2-1|NA|TRBV27|NA
CASSLQGDEQFF
TGTGCCAGCAGTTTACAAGGGGATGAGCAGTTCTTC
>TRBJ2-5|NA|TRBV4-2|NA
CASSLLETQYF
TGTGCCAGCAGCCTCCTAGAGACCCAGTACTTC
>TRBJ2-3|TRBD2|TRBV9|NA
CASTASAGGPADTQYF
TGTGCCAGCACCGCTAGTGCGGGGGGGCCAGCAGATACGCAGTATTTT
>TRBJ2-2|NA|TRBV9|NA
CASSSLETANTGELFF
TGTGCCAGCAGCTCCCTGGAGACAGCAAACACCGGGGAGCTGTTTTTT
>TRBJ2-7|NA|TRBV6-6|medium-sized
CASSNDRNEQYF
TGTGCCAGCAGTAATGACAGAAACGAGCAGTACTTC
>TRBJ1-5|NA|TRBV5-1|once
CASSLGPSEESNQPQHF
TGCGCCAGCAGCTTGGGCCCATCCGAGGAGAGCAATCAGCCCCAGCATTTT
>TRBJ2-7|NA|TRBV9|NA
CASSVQEGGAFYEQYF
TGTGCCAGCAGCGTGCAGGAGGGTGGGGCTTTTTACGAGCAGTACTTC
>TRBJ1-6|NA|TRBV11-2|NA
CASSLGVSPLHF
TGTGCCAGCAGCTTAGGGGTATCACCCCTCCACTTT
>TRBJ1-1|NA|TRBV28|NA
CASTFWGPQTEAFF
TGTGCCAGCACCTTCTGGGGCCCTCAAACTGAAGCTTTCTTT
>TRBJ2-1|NA|TRBV5-6|NA
CASSLGGLGMEQFF
TGTGCCAGCAGCTTGGGAGGATTGGGAATGGAGCAGTTCTTC
>TRBJ2-1|NA|TRBV6-5|medium-sized
CASSYPGDNEQFF
TGTGCCAGCAGTTACCCCGGGGACAATGAGCAGTTCTTC
>TRBJ2-1|TRBD2|TRBV6-4|NA
CASSGLAESNEQFF
TGTGCCAGCAGTGGACTAGCGGAGTCCAATGAGCAGTTCTTC
>TRBJ2-1|NA|TRBV11-2|NA
CASSLGVGGSSYNEQFF
TGTGCCAGCAGCTTAGGGGTGGGTGGGAGCTCCTACAATGAGCAGTTCTTC
>TRBJ1-6|NA|TRBV28|medium-sized
CASSSDIPSSYNSPLHF
TGTGCCAGCAGCTCGGACATCCCAAGCTCCTATAATTCACCCCTCCACTTT
>TRBJ2-5|TRBD1|TRBV11-2|once
CASSFLGTGMGETQYF
TGTGCCAGCAGCTTCCTCGGGACAGGGATGGGGGAGACCCAGTACTTC
>TRBJ1-5|TRBD1|TRBV2|few
CASEPGQPWGNQPQHF
TGTGCCAGCGAACCGGGACAGCCCTGGGGCAATCAGCCCCAGCATTTT
>TRBJ1-1|NA|TRBV19|NA
CASSSLPGGLNTEAFF
TGTGCCAGTAGTTCACTTCCGGGTGGACTCAACACTGAAGCTTTCTTT
>TRBJ1-6|NA|TRBV5-4|NA
CASSSLGVGDNSPLHF
TGTGCCAGCAGCTCGCTTGGGGTTGGCGACAATTCACCCCTCCACTTT
>TRBJ2-5|NA|TRBV28|NA
CATSWTGLEKGAQYF
TGTGCCACCTCTTGGACAGGACTAGAGAAAGGGGCCCAGTACTTC
>TRBJ1-2|NA|TRBV7-2|NA
CASSPDTYGYTF
TGTGCCAGCAGCCCCGACACATATGGCTACACCTTC
>TRBJ2-1|NA|TRBV5-4|many
CASSPLTRTEQFF
TGTGCCAGCAGCCCCTTAACCCGGACCGAGCAGTTCTTC
>TRBJ2-4|NA|TRBV15|NA
CATSRDLSLAKNIQYF
TGTGCCACCAGCAGAGATCTTTCCTTAGCCAAAAACATTCAGTACTTC
>TRBJ2-7|TRBD1|TRBV4-2|once
CASSLGRGGHEQYF
TGTGCCAGCAGCCTGGGTCGAGGGGGCCACGAGCAGTACTTC
>TRBJ1-1|NA|TRBV11-3|NA
CASSLGGHREAFF
TGTGCCAGCAGCTTAGGGGGCCACCGTGAAGCTTTCTTT
>TRBJ2-7|TRBD1|TRBV15|few
CATSPAGTGSYEQYF
TGTGCCACCAGTCCAGCCGGGACAGGATCCTACGAGCAGTACTTC